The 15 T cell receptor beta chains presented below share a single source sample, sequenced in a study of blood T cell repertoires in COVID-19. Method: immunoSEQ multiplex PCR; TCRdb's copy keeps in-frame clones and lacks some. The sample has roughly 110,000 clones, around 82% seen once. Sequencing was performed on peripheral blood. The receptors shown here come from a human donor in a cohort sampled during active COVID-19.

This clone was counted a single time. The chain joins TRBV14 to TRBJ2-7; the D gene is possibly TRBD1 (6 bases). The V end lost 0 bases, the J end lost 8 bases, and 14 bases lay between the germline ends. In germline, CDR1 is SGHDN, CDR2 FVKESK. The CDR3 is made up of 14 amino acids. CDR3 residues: CASSQDYGQGKQYV. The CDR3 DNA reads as TGTGCCAGCAGCCAAGATTATGGGCAGGGGAAGCAGTACGTC.

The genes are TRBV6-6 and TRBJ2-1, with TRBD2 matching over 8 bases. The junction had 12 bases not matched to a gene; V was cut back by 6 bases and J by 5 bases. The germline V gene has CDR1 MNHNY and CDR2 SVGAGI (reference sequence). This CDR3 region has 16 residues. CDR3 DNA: TGTGCCAGCAGAAAAGGGCTAGCGGGTGGAGACAATGAGCAGTTCTTC. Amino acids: CASRKGLAGGDNEQFF.

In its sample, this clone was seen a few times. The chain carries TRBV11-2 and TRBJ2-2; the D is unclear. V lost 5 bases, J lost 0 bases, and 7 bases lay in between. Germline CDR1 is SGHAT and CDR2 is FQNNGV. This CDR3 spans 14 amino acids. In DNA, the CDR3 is TGTGCCAGCAGCCTATTATCGAACACCGGGGAGCTGTTTTTT. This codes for CASSLLSNTGELFF.

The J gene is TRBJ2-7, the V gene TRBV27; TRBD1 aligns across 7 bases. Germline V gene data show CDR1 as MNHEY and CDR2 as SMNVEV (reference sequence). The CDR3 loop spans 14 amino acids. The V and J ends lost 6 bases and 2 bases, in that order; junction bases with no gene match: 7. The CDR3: CASRVQGLAYEQYF. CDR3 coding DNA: TGTGCCAGCAGGGTACAGGGGTTGGCCTACGAGCAGTACTTC.

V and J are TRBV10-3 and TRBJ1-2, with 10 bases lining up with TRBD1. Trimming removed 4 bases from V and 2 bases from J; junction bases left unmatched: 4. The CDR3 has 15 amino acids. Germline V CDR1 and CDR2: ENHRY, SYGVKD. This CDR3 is CAISVDRGGNYGYTF. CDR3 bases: TGTGCCATCAGTGTGGACAGGGGGGGGAACTATGGCTACACCTTC.

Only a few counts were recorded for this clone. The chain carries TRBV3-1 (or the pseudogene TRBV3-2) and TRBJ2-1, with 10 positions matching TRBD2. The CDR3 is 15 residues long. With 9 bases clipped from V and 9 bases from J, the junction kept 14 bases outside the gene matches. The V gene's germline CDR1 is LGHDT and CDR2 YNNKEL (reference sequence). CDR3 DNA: TGTGCCAGAACAAATCAAGCGGGAGGGACTGTTGAGCAGTTCTTC. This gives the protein CARTNQAGGTVEQFF.

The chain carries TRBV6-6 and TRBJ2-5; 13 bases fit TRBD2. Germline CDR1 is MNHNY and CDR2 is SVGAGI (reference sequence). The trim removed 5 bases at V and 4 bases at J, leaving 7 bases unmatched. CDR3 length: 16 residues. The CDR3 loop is CASSRLAGGSGETQYF. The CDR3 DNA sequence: TGTGCCAGCAGTCGACTAGCGGGAGGTTCGGGAGAGACCCAGTACTTC.

CDR3 bases: TGCGCCAGCAGCTTGGGGGGGCCCTCCTTGGATACGCAGTATTTT. The encoded protein is CASSLGGPSLDTQYF. V is TRBV5-1 and J is TRBJ2-3, with a weak D call TRBD1 (6 bases). Germline V gene lookup returns CDR1 SGHRS and CDR2 YFSETQ. V was trimmed by 0 bases and J by 6 bases, leaving 14 bases between them. The CDR3 totals 15 residues. Drawing the rest from reference TRBV5-1 and TRBJ2-3, the complete variable domain is KAGVTQTPRYLIKTRGQQVTLSCSPISGHRSVSWYQQTPGQGLQFLFEYFSETQRNKGNFPGRFSGRQFSNSRSEMNVSTLELGDSALYLCASSLGGPSLDTQYFGPGTRLTVL.

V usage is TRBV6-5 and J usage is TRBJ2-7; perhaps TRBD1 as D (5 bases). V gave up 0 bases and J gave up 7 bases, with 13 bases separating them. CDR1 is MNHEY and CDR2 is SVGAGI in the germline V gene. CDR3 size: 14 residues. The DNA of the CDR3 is TGTGCCAGCAGTTACTCGCCTGACAGTAGGGAGCAGTACTTC. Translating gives CASSYSPDSREQYF.

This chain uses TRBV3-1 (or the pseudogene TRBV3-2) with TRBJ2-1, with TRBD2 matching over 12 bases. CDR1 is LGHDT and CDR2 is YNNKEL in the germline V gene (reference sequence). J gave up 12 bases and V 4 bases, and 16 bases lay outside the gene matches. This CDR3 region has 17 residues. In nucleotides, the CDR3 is TGTGCCAGCAGCCGGCTCCCGACTAGCGGGGGCCCCCCGGGGCAGTTCTTC. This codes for CASSRLPTSGGPPGQFF.

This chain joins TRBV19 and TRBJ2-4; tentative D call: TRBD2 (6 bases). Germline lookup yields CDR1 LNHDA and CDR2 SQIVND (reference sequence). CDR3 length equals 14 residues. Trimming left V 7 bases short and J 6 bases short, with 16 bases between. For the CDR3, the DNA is TGTGCCAGTACCGACGGGAGCCCTGGAAACATTCAGTACTTC. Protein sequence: CASTDGSPGNIQYF.

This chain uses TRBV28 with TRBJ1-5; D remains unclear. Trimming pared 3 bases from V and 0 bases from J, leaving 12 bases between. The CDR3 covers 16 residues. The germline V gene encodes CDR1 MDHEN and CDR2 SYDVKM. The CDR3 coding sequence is TGTGCCAGCAGTTTCGGTGCCATTAATAGCAATCAGCCCCAGCATTTT. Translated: CASSFGAINSNQPQHF.

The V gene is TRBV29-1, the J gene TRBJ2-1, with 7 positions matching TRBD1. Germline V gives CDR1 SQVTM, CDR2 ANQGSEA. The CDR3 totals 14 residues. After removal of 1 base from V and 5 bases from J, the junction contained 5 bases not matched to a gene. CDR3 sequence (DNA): TGCAGCGTTGAAGCCGGACAGGCCAACAATGAGCAGTTCTTC. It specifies CSVEAGQANNEQFF.

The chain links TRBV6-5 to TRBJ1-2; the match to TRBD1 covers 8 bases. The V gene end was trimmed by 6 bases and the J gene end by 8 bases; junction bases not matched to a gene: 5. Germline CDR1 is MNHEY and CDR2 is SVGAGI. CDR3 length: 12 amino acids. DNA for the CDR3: TGTGCCAGCAGCCTTGGACAGGGAGGCTACACCTTC. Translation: CASSLGQGGYTF.

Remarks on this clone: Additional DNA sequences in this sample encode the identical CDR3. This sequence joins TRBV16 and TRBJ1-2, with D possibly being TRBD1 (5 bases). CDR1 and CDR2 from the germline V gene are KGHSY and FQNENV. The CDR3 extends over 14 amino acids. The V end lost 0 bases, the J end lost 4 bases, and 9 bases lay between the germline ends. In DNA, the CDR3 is TGTGCCAGCAGCCAATCGTCCCAGGGCTATGGCTACACCTTC. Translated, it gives CASSQSSQGYGYTF.